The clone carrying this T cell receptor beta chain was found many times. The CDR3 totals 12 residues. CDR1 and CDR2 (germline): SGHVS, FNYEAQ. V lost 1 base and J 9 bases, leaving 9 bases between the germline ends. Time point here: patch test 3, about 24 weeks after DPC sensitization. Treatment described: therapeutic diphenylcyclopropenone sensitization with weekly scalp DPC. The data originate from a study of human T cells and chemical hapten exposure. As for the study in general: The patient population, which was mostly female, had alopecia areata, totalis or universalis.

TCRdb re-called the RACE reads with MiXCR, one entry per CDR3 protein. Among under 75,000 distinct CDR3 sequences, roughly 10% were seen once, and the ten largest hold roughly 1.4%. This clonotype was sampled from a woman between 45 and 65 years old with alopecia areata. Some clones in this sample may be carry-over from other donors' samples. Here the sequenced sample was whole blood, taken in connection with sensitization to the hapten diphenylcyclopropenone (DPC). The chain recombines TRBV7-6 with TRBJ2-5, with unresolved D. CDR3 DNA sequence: TGTGCCAGCAGCTTAGTTAGCACCCCCCAGTACTTC. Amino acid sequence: CASSLVSTPQYF.